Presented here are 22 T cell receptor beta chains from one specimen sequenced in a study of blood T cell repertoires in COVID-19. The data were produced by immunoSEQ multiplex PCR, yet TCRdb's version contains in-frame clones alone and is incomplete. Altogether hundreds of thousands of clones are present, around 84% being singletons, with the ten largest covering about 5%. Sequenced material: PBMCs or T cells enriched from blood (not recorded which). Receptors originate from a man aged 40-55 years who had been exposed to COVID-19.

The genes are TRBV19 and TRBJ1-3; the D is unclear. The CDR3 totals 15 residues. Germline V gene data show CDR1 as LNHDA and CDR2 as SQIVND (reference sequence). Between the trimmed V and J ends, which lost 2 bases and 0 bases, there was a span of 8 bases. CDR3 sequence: CASSIFLSSGNTIYF. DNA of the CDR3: TGTGCCAGTAGTATATTCCTCAGCTCTGGAAACACCATATATTTT. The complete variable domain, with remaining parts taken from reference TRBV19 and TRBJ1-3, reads DGGITQSPKYLFRKEGQNVTLSCEQNLNHDAMYWYRQDPGQGLRLIYYSQIVNDFQKGDIAEGYSVSREKKESFPLTVTSAQKNPTAFYLCASSIFLSSGNTIYFGEGSWLTVV.

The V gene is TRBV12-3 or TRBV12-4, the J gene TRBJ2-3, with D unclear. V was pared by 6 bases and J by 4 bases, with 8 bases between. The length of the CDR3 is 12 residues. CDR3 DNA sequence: TGTGCCAGCAGACTGGGCCCAGATACGCAGTATTTT. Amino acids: CASRLGPDTQYF.

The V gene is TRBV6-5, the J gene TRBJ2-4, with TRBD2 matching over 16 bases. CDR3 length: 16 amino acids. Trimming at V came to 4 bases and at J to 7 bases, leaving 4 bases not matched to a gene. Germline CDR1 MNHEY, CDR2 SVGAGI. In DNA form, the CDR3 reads TGTGCCAGCAGTTCGGGACTAGCGGGAGGGCTGAACATTCAGTACTTC. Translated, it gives CASSSGLAGGLNIQYF.

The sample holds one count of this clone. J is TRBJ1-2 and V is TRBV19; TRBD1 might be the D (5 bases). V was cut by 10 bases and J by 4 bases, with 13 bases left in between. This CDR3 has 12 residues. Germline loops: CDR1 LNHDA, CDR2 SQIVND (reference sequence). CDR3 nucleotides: TGTGCCACGCAGGGAGGAGGCTATGGCTACACCTTC. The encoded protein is CATQGGGYGYTF.

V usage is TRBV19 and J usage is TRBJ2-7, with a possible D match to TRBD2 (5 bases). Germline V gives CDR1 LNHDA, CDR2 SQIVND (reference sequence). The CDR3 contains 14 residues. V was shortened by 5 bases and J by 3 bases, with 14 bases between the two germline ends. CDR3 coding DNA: TGTGCCAGTAGTCCCGGGGTAACTGGCTACGAGCAGTACTTC. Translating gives CASSPGVTGYEQYF.

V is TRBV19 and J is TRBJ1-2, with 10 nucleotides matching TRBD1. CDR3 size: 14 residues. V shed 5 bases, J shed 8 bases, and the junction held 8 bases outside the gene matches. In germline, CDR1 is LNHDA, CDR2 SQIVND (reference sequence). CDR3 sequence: CASSHSGTGVGYTF. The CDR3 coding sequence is TGTGCCAGTAGTCACTCCGGGACAGGGGTGGGCTACACCTTC.

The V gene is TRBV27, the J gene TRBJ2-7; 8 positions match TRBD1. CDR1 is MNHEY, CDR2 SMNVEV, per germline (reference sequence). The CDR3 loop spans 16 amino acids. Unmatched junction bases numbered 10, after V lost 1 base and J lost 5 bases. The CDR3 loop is CASSLWVGRGRHEQYF. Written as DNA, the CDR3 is TGTGCCAGCAGTTTATGGGTCGGCAGGGGGCGACACGAGCAGTACTTC.

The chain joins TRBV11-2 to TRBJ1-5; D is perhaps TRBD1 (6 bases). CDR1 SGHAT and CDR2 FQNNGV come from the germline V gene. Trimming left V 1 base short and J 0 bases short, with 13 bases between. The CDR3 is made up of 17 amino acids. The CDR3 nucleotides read TGTGCCAGCAGCTTAGGGACAGCCCTTTATAGCAATCAGCCCCAGCATTTT. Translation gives CASSLGTALYSNQPQHF.

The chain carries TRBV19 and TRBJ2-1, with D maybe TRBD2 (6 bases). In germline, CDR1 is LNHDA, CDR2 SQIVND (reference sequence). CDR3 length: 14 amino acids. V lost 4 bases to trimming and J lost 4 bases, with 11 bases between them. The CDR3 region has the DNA TGTGCCAGTAGTACCGGGGACTTTTACAATGAGCAGTTCTTC. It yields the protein CASSTGDFYNEQFF.

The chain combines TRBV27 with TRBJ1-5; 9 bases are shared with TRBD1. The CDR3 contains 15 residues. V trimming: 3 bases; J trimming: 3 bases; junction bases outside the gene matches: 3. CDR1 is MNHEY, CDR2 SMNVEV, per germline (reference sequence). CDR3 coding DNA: TGTGCCAGCAGTTTTACAGGGGGCCTCAATCAGCCCCAGCATTTT. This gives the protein CASSFTGGLNQPQHF.

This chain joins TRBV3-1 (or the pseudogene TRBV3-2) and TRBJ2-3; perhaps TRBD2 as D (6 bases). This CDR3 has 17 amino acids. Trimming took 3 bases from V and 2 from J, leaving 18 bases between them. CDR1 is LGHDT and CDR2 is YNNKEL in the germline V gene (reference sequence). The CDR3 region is CASSQFEGGRLTDTQYF. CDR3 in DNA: TGTGCCAGCAGCCAGTTTGAGGGAGGACGGCTCACAGATACGCAGTATTTT.

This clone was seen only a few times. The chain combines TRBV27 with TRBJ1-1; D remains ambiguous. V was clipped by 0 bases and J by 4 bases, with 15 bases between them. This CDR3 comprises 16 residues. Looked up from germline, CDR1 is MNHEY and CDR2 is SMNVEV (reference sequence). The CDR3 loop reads CASSLSNINEATEAFF. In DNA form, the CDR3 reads TGTGCCAGCAGTTTATCGAACATCAATGAGGCCACTGAAGCTTTCTTT.

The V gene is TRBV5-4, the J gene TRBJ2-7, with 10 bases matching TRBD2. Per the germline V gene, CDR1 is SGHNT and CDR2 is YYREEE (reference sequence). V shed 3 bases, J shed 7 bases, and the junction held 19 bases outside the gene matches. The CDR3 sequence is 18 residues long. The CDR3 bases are TGTGCCAGCAGCTCGAACCCTAGCGGGGGATACTCAACTGGGGAGCAGTACTTC. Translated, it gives CASSSNPSGGYSTGEQYF.

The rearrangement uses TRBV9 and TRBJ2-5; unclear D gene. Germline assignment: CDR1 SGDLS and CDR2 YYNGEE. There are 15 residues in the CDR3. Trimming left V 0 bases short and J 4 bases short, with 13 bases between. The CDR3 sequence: CASSVEAARLETQYF. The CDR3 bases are TGTGCCAGCAGCGTAGAGGCAGCCCGACTAGAGACCCAGTACTTC.

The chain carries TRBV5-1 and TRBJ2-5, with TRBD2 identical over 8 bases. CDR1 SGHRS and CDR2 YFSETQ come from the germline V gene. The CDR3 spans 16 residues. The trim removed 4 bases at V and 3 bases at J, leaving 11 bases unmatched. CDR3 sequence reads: CASSPTGAGEKETQYF. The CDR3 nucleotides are TGCGCCAGCAGCCCCACGGGAGCGGGGGAGAAAGAGACCCAGTACTTC.

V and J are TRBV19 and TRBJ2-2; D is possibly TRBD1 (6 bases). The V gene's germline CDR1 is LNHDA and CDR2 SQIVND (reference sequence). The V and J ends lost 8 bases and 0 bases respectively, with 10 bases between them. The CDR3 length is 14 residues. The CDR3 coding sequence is TGTGCCAGTCAAGACAGGCCGAACACCGGGGAGCTGTTTTTT. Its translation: CASQDRPNTGELFF. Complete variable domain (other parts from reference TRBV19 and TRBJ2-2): DGGITQSPKYLFRKEGQNVTLSCEQNLNHDAMYWYRQDPGQGLRLIYYSQIVNDFQKGDIAEGYSVSREKKESFPLTVTSAQKNPTAFYLCASQDRPNTGELFFGEGSRLTVL.

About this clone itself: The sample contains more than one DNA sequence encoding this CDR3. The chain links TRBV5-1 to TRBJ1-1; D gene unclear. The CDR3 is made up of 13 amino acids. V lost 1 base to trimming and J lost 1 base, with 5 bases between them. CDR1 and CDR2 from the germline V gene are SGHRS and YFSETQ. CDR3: CASSLLANTEAFF. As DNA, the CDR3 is TGCGCCAGCAGCTTGTTGGCGAACACTGAAGCTTTCTTT.

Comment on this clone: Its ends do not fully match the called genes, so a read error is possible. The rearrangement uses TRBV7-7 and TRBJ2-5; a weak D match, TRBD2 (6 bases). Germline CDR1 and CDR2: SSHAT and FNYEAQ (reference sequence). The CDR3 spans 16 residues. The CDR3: CASSQRLVEKGETQYF. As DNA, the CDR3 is TGTGCTAGCAGCCAAAGACTAGTGGAGAAGGGAGAGACCCAGTACTTC.

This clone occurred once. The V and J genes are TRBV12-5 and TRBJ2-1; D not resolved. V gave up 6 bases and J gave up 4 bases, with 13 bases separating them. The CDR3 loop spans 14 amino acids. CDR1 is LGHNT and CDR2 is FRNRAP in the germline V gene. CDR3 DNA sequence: TGTGCTAGTGGCACTTTCCAAAAATACAATGAGCAGTTCTTC. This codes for CASGTFQKYNEQFF.

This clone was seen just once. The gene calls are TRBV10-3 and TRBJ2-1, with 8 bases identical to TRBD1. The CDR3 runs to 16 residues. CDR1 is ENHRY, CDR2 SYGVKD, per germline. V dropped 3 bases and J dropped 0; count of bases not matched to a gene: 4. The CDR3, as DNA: TGTGCCATCAGTGACCGGGACAGGAGCTCCTACAATGAGCAGTTCTTC. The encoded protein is CAISDRDRSSYNEQFF.

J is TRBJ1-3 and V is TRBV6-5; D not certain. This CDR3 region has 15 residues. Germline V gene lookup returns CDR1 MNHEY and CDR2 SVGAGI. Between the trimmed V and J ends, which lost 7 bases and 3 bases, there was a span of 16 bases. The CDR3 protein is CASTPGSLDGNTIYF. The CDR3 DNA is TGTGCCAGCACCCCCGGCTCCCTAGATGGAAACACCATATATTTT.

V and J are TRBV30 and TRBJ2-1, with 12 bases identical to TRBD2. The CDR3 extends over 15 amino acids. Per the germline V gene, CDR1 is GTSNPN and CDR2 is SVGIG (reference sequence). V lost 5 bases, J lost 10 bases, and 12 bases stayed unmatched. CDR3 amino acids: CAWVWTSGINGEQFF. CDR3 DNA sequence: TGTGCCTGGGTATGGACTAGCGGGATAAACGGCGAGCAGTTCTTC.